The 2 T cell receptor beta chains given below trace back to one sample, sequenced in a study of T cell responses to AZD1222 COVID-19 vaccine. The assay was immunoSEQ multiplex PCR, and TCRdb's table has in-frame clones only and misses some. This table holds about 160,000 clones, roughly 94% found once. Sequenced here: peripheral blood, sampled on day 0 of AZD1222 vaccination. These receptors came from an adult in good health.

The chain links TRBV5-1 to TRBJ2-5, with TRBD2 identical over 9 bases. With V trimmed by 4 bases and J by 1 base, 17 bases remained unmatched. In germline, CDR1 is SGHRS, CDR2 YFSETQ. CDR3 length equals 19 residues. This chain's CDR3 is CASSTGGRALAGPQETQYF. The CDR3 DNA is TGCGCCAGCAGCACCGGAGGCAGGGCTCTAGCGGGACCCCAAGAGACCCAGTACTTC.

CDR3 protein: CASSPRTGVSNQPQHF. Written as DNA, the CDR3 is TGTGCCAGCAGTCCGCGAACAGGAGTGAGCAATCAGCCCCAGCATTTT. The chain employs TRBV7-8 and TRBJ1-5; a weak D match, TRBD1 (5 bases). V lost 6 bases and J 1 base, leaving 16 bases between the germline ends. Looked up from germline, CDR1 is SGHVS and CDR2 is FQNEAQ. CDR3 length equals 16 residues.